This TCR beta chain is drawn from a study of T cell changes during pregnancy in multiple sclerosis. V was shortened by 4 bases and J by 8 bases, with 20 bases between the two germline ends. CDR3 size: 15 residues. The germline gives CDR1 SGHAT, CDR2 FQNNGV. The method was immunoSEQ multiplex PCR; TCRdb's version includes in-frame clones alone and lacks a portion of them. The repertoire holds fewer than 65,000 clones, with roughly nine tenths as singletons. The receptor was derived from a female donor in good health, enrolled as a control in a pregnancy study. The chain is built from TRBV11-2 and TRBJ1-2, with D perhaps matching TRBD1 (6 bases). The sequencing used peripheral blood, collected in the first trimester of pregnancy. CDR3 in amino acids: CASSSGVPTFVGYTF. The CDR3 DNA sequence: TGTGCCAGCAGCTCAGGGGTCCCAACTTTCGTCGGCTACACCTTC.